The source of this TCR beta chain is a study of blood T cell repertoires in COVID-19. The table lists this clone with a count of one. Method: immunoSEQ multiplex PCR; TCRdb's copy keeps in-frame clones and lacks some. Seen here are roughly 200,000 clones, 70% to 90% observed once, and the top ten hold approximately 11%. V was pared by 0 bases and J by 4 bases, with 6 bases between. The germline V gene encodes CDR1 SGHNT and CDR2 YENEEA. CDR3 length: 13 amino acids. The receptor comes from a human donor with active or convalescent COVID-19. The donor label of this sample is uncertain. Sequenced input: peripheral blood. The J gene is TRBJ1-1, the V gene TRBV11-3, with D uncertain. CDR3 in amino acids: CASSLDPLTEAFF. In nucleotides, the CDR3 is TGTGCCAGCAGCTTAGATCCCCTCACTGAAGCTTTCTTT.